Many counts were recorded for the clone carrying this T cell receptor (beta chain). This sample is part of a study of T cells in Graves' hyperthyroidism and ophthalmopathy. There were TCR beta CDR3 regions amplified from RNA transcripts. HTBI primers were employed in a first-round RT-PCR of the TCR CDR3. TCRdb re-derived calls from the multiplex PCR reads in MiXCR, one entry per CDR3 protein. The sample comprises 300,000 to 400,000 distinct CDR3 sequences, about 14% of which are singletons, and about 20% rests with the top ten. The clonotype was recovered from a woman aged 30 to 39 with Graves' ophthalmopathy. Material for sequencing was blood.

The CDR3 here is CASSFRDGNTGELFF. For the CDR3, the DNA is TGCGCCAGCAGCTTCAGGGACGGAAACACCGGGGAGCTGTTTTTT. The chain carries TRBV5-1 and TRBJ2-2; either TRBD1 or TRBD2 may supply D (5 bases each). The CDR3 is 15 residues long. The germline V gene has CDR1 SGHRS and CDR2 YFSETQ. V lost 2 bases to trimming and J lost 2 bases, with 10 bases between them.